This is a list of T cell receptor beta chains from one sample in a study of T cell responses to AZD1222 COVID-19 vaccine. Clones were sequenced by immunoSEQ multiplex PCR, and TCRdb holds only the in-frame ones, with some missing. This table has roughly 110,000 clones, about nine tenths appearing once. Material: peripheral blood, obtained 28 days after the second AZD1222 dose. These receptors were collected from an adult who received the AZD1222 COVID-19 vaccine. CDR3s include the opening cysteine and the closing phenylalanine or tryptophan. A D gene is named only where the DNA matches it firmly. Clone size, where shown, is once, few, many, or a class for clones that have expanded.

cdr3_aa,cdr3_nt,clone_size,d_call,v_call,j_call
CASSYSDGYQPQHF,TGTGCCAGCAGTTACTCGGATGGCTATCAGCCCCAGCATTTT,NA,NA,TRBV6-2/TRBV6-3,TRBJ1-5
CASRPGQGQPQHF,TGTGCCAGCCGACCCGGGCAGGGACAGCCCCAGCATTTT,NA,NA,TRBV6-6,TRBJ1-5
CASSLEGQGSSYNSPLHF,TGTGCCAGCAGCTTAGAGGGCCAGGGCAGCTCCTATAATTCACCCCTCCACTTT,NA,NA,TRBV7-6,TRBJ1-6
CATSGYTDTQYF,TGTGCCACCAGCGGTTACACAGATACGCAGTATTTT,once,NA,TRBV15,TRBJ2-3
CSASVPGLYAGELFF,TGCAGTGCTAGTGTCCCGGGGCTATACGCCGGGGAGCTGTTTTTT,NA,NA,TRBV20-1,TRBJ2-2
CASSTSGGWSYNEQFF,TGCGCCAGCAGTACTAGCGGGGGCTGGTCCTACAATGAGCAGTTCTTC,once,TRBD2,TRBV5-1,TRBJ2-1
CASSSRLMVVTDTQYF,TGTGCCAGCAGCTCCCGACTCATGGTGGTCACAGATACGCAGTATTTT,NA,NA,TRBV7-2,TRBJ2-3
CASSLGGLAGGETQYF,TGTGCCAGCAGCTTAGGGGGACTAGCGGGCGGGGAGACCCAGTACTTC,NA,TRBD2,TRBV11-2,TRBJ2-5
CAWSVSRGAFF,TGTGCCTGGAGTGTATCCCGTGGAGCTTTCTTT,NA,NA,TRBV30,TRBJ1-1
CASNPHRGEWDTEAFF,TGTGCCAGCAACCCGCACAGGGGGGAATGGGACACTGAAGCTTTCTTT,NA,TRBD1,TRBV9,TRBJ1-1
CASSQDLQGLDEQFF,TGTGCCAGCAGCCAAGATCTACAGGGGCTCGATGAGCAGTTCTTC,NA,TRBD1,TRBV3-1/TRBV3-2,TRBJ2-1
CASSTNKGSNEQYF,TGCGCCAGCAGCACCAACAAAGGTAGTAACGAGCAGTACTTC,once,NA,TRBV5-1,TRBJ2-7